The rows below give T cell receptor beta chains drawn from one sample of a study of T cell responses to AZD1222 COVID-19 vaccine. The assay was immunoSEQ multiplex PCR, and TCRdb's table has in-frame clones only and misses some. The sample has fewer than 150,000 clones, about 92% seen once. The sequences come from peripheral blood, collected 28 days after the second AZD1222 dose. The receptor set was obtained from an adult who received the AZD1222 COVID-19 vaccine. Both conserved end residues are part of each CDR3. Fields, in order: V gene, J gene, D gene, clone size, CDR3 DNA, CDR3 protein. D genes are given only for firm matches. Clone size appears in some rows only: once, few, many, or a class for an expanded clone.

TRBV19	TRBJ2-3	TRBD1	.	TGTGCCAGTAGTATAGGTAGACAGGGGGCCCGAGATACGCAGTATTTT	CASSIGRQGARDTQYF
TRBV5-4	TRBJ2-2	.	once	TGTGCCAGCAGCTTGGGGGGGCTTTACACCGGGGAGCTGTTTTTT	CASSLGGLYTGELFF
TRBV7-2	TRBJ2-7	TRBD1	.	TGTGCCAGCAGCTTAGCGCCCCGACAGGGGGACGAGCAGTACTTC	CASSLAPRQGDEQYF
TRBV7-9	TRBJ2-2	TRBD2	.	TGTGCCAGCAGCCCTCGGACTAGCGGGACCGGGGAGCTGTTTTTT	CASSPRTSGTGELFF
TRBV12-5	TRBJ2-1	.	.	TGTGCTAGTGCCCGCGATCAAGTGGAGCAGTTCTTC	CASARDQVEQFF
TRBV7-2	TRBJ1-2	TRBD1	once	TGTGCCAGCAGCCAACATTTGGACAGGGGGGGAGGCTACACCTTC	CASSQHLDRGGGYTF
TRBV19	TRBJ1-5	TRBD1	.	TGTGCCAGTAGTTCTGGCCGACAGGGCGCGGGCAATCAGCCCCAGCATTTT	CASSSGRQGAGNQPQHF
TRBV11-2	TRBJ1-5	TRBD1	.	TGTGCCAGCAGCTCCCAGGGGGTCAGCAATCAGCCCCAGCATTTT	CASSSQGVSNQPQHF
TRBV9	TRBJ2-7	TRBD1	.	TGTGCCAGCAGCGCCGGGTGGGGGACAGCCGACTACGAGCAGTACTTC	CASSAGWGTADYEQYF
TRBV7-3	TRBJ2-1	TRBD2	.	TGTGCCAGCAGCTTAACGGCTAGCGGGAGAGGCTACAATGAGCAGTTCTTC	CASSLTASGRGYNEQFF
TRBV7-8	TRBJ2-6	.	.	TGTGCCAGCAGCCAGGGAGGTGGGGGGGCCAACGTCCTGACTTTC	CASSQGGGGANVLTF
TRBV18	TRBJ1-3	.	.	TGTGCCAGCTCACCACCGCCCGGGGCTTTCTCTGGAAACACCATATATTTT	CASSPPPGAFSGNTIYF
TRBV10-3	TRBJ1-5	TRBD1	.	TGTGCCATCAGTGGCGGACCGGGACAGGGGAATCAGCCCCAGCATTTT	CAISGGPGQGNQPQHF
TRBV7-9	TRBJ1-4	.	once	TGTGCCAGCAGCTTAGACCTAGCTTGGGGGGCGACGTCGAAAAAACTGTTTTTT	CASSLDLAWGATSKKLFF
TRBV2	TRBJ2-3	.	.	TGTGCCAGCAGCGGGACCAGCCCGGTAGATACGCAGTATTTT	CASSGTSPVDTQYF
TRBV5-8	TRBJ2-3	.	.	TGTGCCCTAGGGAGAGGAAACCCCCGGGATACGCAGTATTTT	CALGRGNPRDTQYF
TRBV2	TRBJ2-5	TRBD2	.	TGTGCCAGCAGTGGACTAGCGGGGGCCCTCGCGACCCAGTACTTC	CASSGLAGALATQYF
TRBV9	TRBJ1-1	.	.	TGTGCCAGCAGCGTCGAGGTATTCACTGAAGCTTTCTTT	CASSVEVFTEAFF
TRBV7-2	TRBJ2-3	.	.	TGTGCCAGCAGCTTAAGGGAAAGCACAGATACGCAGTATTTT	CASSLRESTDTQYF
TRBV11-2	TRBJ2-5	.	.	TGTGCCAGCAGCTCGTCTAAGACCCAGTACTTC	CASSSSKTQYF
TRBV4-2	TRBJ2-1	.	.	TGTGCCAGCAGCCAAGAACTAGTGGCTGAGCAGTTCTTC	CASSQELVAEQFF
TRBV4-1	TRBJ2-2	TRBD1	.	TGCGCCAGCAGCCACCACAGGGGGCAAGGGGAGCTGTTTTTT	CASSHHRGQGELFF
TRBV2	TRBJ2-1	.	.	TGTGCCAGCAGTGAAAGTAGTGTATACAATGAGCAGTTCTTC	CASSESSVYNEQFF
TRBV7-3	TRBJ2-1	TRBD1	once	TGTGCCAGCAGCGCAAAGCAGGGGGCGGACAATGAGCAGTTCTTC	CASSAKQGADNEQFF
TRBV18	TRBJ2-2	TRBD1	.	TGTGCCAGCTCACGTGGGACAGGGGACACCGGGGAGCTGTTTTTT	CASSRGTGDTGELFF
TRBV10-2	TRBJ1-4	.	.	TGCGCCAGCAGTAACAGGGAGGGGAGTGAAAAACTGTTTTTT	CASSNREGSEKLFF
TRBV6-2/TRBV6-3	TRBJ2-4	TRBD2	.	TGTGCCAGCAGTCTTAGCGGGGGGGCTCAAAACATTCAGTACTTC	CASSLSGGAQNIQYF
TRBV19	TRBJ1-1	.	.	TGTGCCAGTAGTCTCATGTCGAGCGCCGGTGAAGCTTTCTTT	CASSLMSSAGEAFF
TRBV7-9	TRBJ2-1	.	.	TGTGCCAGCAGCCCCCTCGGGGCTAGCGAGAATGAGCAGTTCTTC	CASSPLGASENEQFF
TRBV24-1	TRBJ2-2	TRBD1	once	TGTGCCACCGAGGGACAGTCGAACACCGGGGAGCTGTTTTTT	CATEGQSNTGELFF
TRBV19	TRBJ1-2	.	.	TGTGCCAGTAGTATTCGGATGGGGTCCAGAGTCTTTGGCTACACCTTC	CASSIRMGSRVFGYTF
TRBV10-3	TRBJ2-2	.	.	TGTGCCATCGGCCCAACCGGGGAGCTGTTTTTT	CAIGPTGELFF
TRBV27	TRBJ2-1	TRBD2	.	TGTGCCAGCAGTTTTAGCGGGGGTTACAATGAGCAGTTCTTC	CASSFSGGYNEQFF
TRBV5-6	TRBJ2-1	.	.	TGTGCCAGCAGCTTGCCCGTCGGGACGAGCTCCTACAATGAGCAGTTCTTC	CASSLPVGTSSYNEQFF
TRBV11-2	TRBJ1-6	.	.	TGTGCCAGCAGCTCGACAGCAATCGGGTCACCCCTCCACTTT	CASSSTAIGSPLHF
TRBV6-2/TRBV6-3	TRBJ2-7	TRBD1	.	TGTGCCAGCAGTCGGCCCGGGACAGGGGCCTACGAGCAGTACTTC	CASSRPGTGAYEQYF
TRBV3-1/TRBV3-2	TRBJ2-2	.	.	TGTGCCAGCAGACCCTTCCGGGGTGGGTCGGACACCGGGGAGCTGTTTTTT	CASRPFRGGSDTGELFF
TRBV5-4	TRBJ2-5	TRBD2	.	TGTGCCAGCAGCCCTAGGCGGGAGGCACACGGGACCCAGTACTTC	CASSPRREAHGTQYF
TRBV7-2	TRBJ2-3	.	.	TGTGCCAGCAGCTTAGGGGGACGGCGGGATACGCAGTATTTT	CASSLGGRRDTQYF
TRBV7-2	TRBJ2-4	.	.	TGTGCCAGCAACCGCCCCGAGGGGCGCATTCAGTACTTC	CASNRPEGRIQYF
TRBV28	TRBJ1-6	.	.	TGTGCCAGCAGTTCTAAGGGGCATTCACCCCTCCACTTT	CASSSKGHSPLHF
TRBV19	TRBJ2-2	TRBD2	.	TGTGCCAGTAGTATAGGACTAGCGGAGATCACCGGGGAGCTGTTTTTT	CASSIGLAEITGELFF
TRBV24-1	TRBJ2-7	.	.	TGTGCCACCAGAACTAGCCCCCTTGACGAGCAGTACTTC	CATRTSPLDEQYF
TRBV10-3	TRBJ1-1	.	.	TGTGCCATCATCGGGGAGAGGGGCACTGAAGCTTTCTTT	CAIIGERGTEAFF
TRBV19	TRBJ2-7	.	.	TGTGCCAGTAAGAGGACAGCCCTATCCTACGAGCAGTACTTC	CASKRTALSYEQYF
TRBV6-4	TRBJ1-6	.	.	TGTGCCAGCAGTGACAGGGAGTCGTATAATTCACCCCTCCACTTT	CASSDRESYNSPLHF
TRBV10-3	TRBJ2-2	TRBD2	.	TGTGCCATCAACTTGGGGACTAGCGGCAACACCGGGGAGCTGTTTTTT	CAINLGTSGNTGELFF
TRBV5-1	TRBJ1-3	.	.	TGCGCCAGCAGCTTGGAAGGGACACCCGGAAACACCATATATTTT	CASSLEGTPGNTIYF
TRBV7-2	TRBJ1-2	.	.	TGTGCCAGCAGCTTAGGTTACAGGGCCTATGGCTACACCTTC	CASSLGYRAYGYTF
TRBV2	TRBJ2-5	TRBD2	.	TGTGCCAGCACCCGGACTAGCGGGGGAAACCAAGAGACCCAGTACTTC	CASTRTSGGNQETQYF
TRBV6-2/TRBV6-3	TRBJ2-4	.	.	TGTGCCAGCAGTTACGGAGGGGGGAGCAACATTCAGTACTTC	CASSYGGGSNIQYF
TRBV5-6	TRBJ1-3	.	.	TGTGCCAGCAGCTTTAGGGCAGGGTGGAATGGAAACACCATATATTTT	CASSFRAGWNGNTIYF
TRBV5-1	TRBJ1-6	.	once	TGCGCCAGCAGCTTGGCCATTCAGCATTCACCCCTCCACTTT	CASSLAIQHSPLHF
TRBV13	TRBJ1-6	.	.	TGTGCCAGCAGCCCTCTCGGGGCTAATTCACCCCTCCACTTT	CASSPLGANSPLHF